This entry is about one T cell receptor beta chain. This clone was seen more than once but under ten times. The specificity of this receptor is unknown. Within one base of it there is no much larger clone, and no base qualities were kept. This sample stems from a study of blood T cell repertoires in COVID-19 (dated by TCRdb to the early 2020s). Study-level background: Collaborator samples came from the United States, Italy and Spain and covered acute and convalescent phases of COVID-19. The material from the prospective study consisted of cDNA or gDNA derived from T cells, B-cell-depleted T cells, or PBMCs. Subjects who had been exposed to COVID-19, were actively infected with it, or had recovered from it provided the deeply sampled blood TCRbeta repertoires that made up the dataset. The repertoires were released in a freely available public database intended as a resource for research on the immune response to SARS-CoV-2. Samples came from the ongoing ImmuneRACE study (first 160 participants) plus 1,254 subjects from 6 global collaborators. Sample metadata almost always included a de-identified subject ID, COVID-19 status, age in years and sex. Where HLA class I and class II types were available, the types were taken from metadata supplied by the sample provider, not from assay-based typing. Overall results and qualifications from the work: Clinical and demographic metadata were provided uncurated, with the amount varying by source and participant.

V sheds 3 bases and J sheds 7 bases, leaving 16 bases between their ends. CDR1 and CDR2 are read off the germline V gene as MNHEY and SVGEGT. Reading from cysteine to phenylalanine, the CDR3 counts 16 amino acids. Only the CDR3 region is kept as DNA, spanning 48 bases read in frame from base 1. TCRbeta CDR3 regions were amplified from genomic DNA using the immunoSEQ Assay, a bias-controlled multiplex PCR. Per the authors' processing: The number of nucleated cells in each sample was estimated by amplification of reference gene primers within the assay. Sequence reads were collapsed and filtered to measure the absolute abundance of every unique TCRbeta CDR3 rearrangement. For each sample, productive Simpson clonality was calculated as the square root of Simpson's diversity index across productive rearrangements. The table comes from immuneACCESS by way of TCRdb, which keeps in-frame sequences with V and J called. Part of the clones is missing from these tables; in studies checked, under half for an unresolved V gene and the rest for unknown reasons. That table is the source of V, J and clone size, and D and trimming were worked out from the DNA. For this sample there are approximately 150,000 clones; around nine tenths appear just once. Of the sample, less than 6.5% falls within the top ten clones.

Each collaborating institution followed its own protocols to collect whole blood in K2EDTA tubes. Collaborator samples were shipped for TCRbeta analysis as frozen whole blood, isolated PBMCs, or DNA extracted from either sample type. Material: peripheral blood. The chain is assembled from TRBV6-2 or TRBV6-3 and TRBJ1-6, with a tentative D gene TRBD1 over 6 matching bases. This TCR was recovered from a human donor in a cohort sampled during active COVID-19. This receptor carries the CDR3 CASSYKTGTKNSPLHF. Read as DNA, the sequence is TGTGCCAGCAGTTATAAAACCGGGACAAAGAATTCACCCCTCCACTTT.